Here is one TCR beta chain with its context. This sample is part of a study of blood T cell repertoires in COVID-19. About the research overall: From T cells, B-cell-depleted T cells, or PBMCs came the material, which was cDNA or gDNA.

Original analysis: It was from reference gene primer amplification that nucleated cell counts were estimated. Data came from immunoSEQ multiplex PCR; TCRdb stores just in-frame clones and leaves some out. That table furnishes V, J and clone size, whereas the DNA furnished D and trimming. The table shows approximately 82,000 clones, with approximately 82% occurring only once. Trimming left V 6 bases short and J 2 bases short, with 13 bases between. Germline CDR1 is SNHLY and CDR2 is FYNNEI. CDR3 size: 14 residues. V is TRBV2 and J is TRBJ1-1, with unresolved D. What was sequenced was peripheral blood. This TCR came from a woman aged 60-75 years with acute or convalescent COVID-19. Here the CDR3 reads CASSTRTHNTEAFF. CDR3 bases: TGTGCCAGCAGCACAAGGACTCACAACACTGAAGCTTTCTTT.